This is a list of T cell receptor beta chains from one sample in a study of regulatory T cells in long-lasting Graves disease. TCRdb called the multiplex PCR reads again in MiXCR, with one record for every CDR3 protein. This sample has hundreds of thousands of distinct CDR3 sequences, with over 15% found just once. This same sample was also part of a study on T cells in Graves' hyperthyroidism and ophthalmopathy.

Material: peripheral blood mononuclear cells (PBMCs), obtained at new diagnosis, from a patient treated with antithyroid drugs. These receptors were obtained from a man aged 35-49 years with Graves disease. The CDR3 runs from the conserved cysteine through the conserved F or W. Fields, in order: clone size, D gene, V gene, J gene, CDR3 DNA, CDR3 protein. A D gene is named only where the DNA matches it firmly. Clone size is not always given. Where it is, it says once, few, many or a class for expanded clones.

clone size: many; D gene: NA; V gene: TRBV7-9; J gene: TRBJ2-3; CDR3 DNA: TGTGCCAGCAGCCTGGGACGGACGGATACGCAGTATTTT; CDR3 protein: CASSLGRTDTQYF
clone size: NA; D gene: NA; V gene: TRBV9; J gene: TRBJ2-3; CDR3 DNA: TGTGCCAGCAAGACAGATTTGGATACGCAGTATTTT; CDR3 protein: CASKTDLDTQYF
clone size: few; D gene: TRBD1; V gene: TRBV2; J gene: TRBJ2-2; CDR3 DNA: TGTGCCAGCAGGGCAACAGGGGGCGCGTACACCGGGGAGCTGTTTTTT; CDR3 protein: CASRATGGAYTGELFF
clone size: many; D gene: NA; V gene: TRBV2; J gene: TRBJ2-7; CDR3 DNA: TGTGCCAGCGGGACGGGACACATCTACGAGCAGTACTTC; CDR3 protein: CASGTGHIYEQYF
clone size: many; D gene: NA; V gene: TRBV27; J gene: TRBJ2-3; CDR3 DNA: TGTGCCAGCAGTTTTTTGAGGGGCCCCGGGGATACGCAGTATTTT; CDR3 protein: CASSFLRGPGDTQYF
clone size: many; D gene: NA; V gene: TRBV5-5; J gene: TRBJ1-1; CDR3 DNA: TGTGCCAGCAGCTTAAATTGGGAAGCTTTCTTT; CDR3 protein: CASSLNWEAFF
clone size: few; D gene: NA; V gene: TRBV19; J gene: TRBJ1-1; CDR3 DNA: TGTGCCAGTAAAAAGACAGGAATGAACACTGAAGCTTTCTTT; CDR3 protein: CASKKTGMNTEAFF
clone size: NA; D gene: NA; V gene: TRBV7-2; J gene: TRBJ2-7; CDR3 DNA: TGTGCCAGCAGCTTAGCGCCCCTACGAGAGCAGTACTTC; CDR3 protein: CASSLAPLREQYF
clone size: few; D gene: TRBD1; V gene: TRBV2; J gene: TRBJ1-3; CDR3 DNA: TGTGCCAGCAGTGAATCCAGGGGGCTTGGAAACACCATATATTTT; CDR3 protein: CASSESRGLGNTIYF
clone size: NA; D gene: NA; V gene: TRBV2; J gene: TRBJ2-4; CDR3 DNA: TGTGCCAGCAGTGGGCAGTTAGCCAAAAACATTCAGTACTTC; CDR3 protein: CASSGQLAKNIQYF
clone size: many; D gene: TRBD2; V gene: TRBV7-2; J gene: TRBJ2-3; CDR3 DNA: TGTGCCAGCAGCTTAGCCAGCGGGGGCACAGATACGCAGTATTTT; CDR3 protein: CASSLASGGTDTQYF
clone size: few; D gene: NA; V gene: TRBV27; J gene: TRBJ2-1; CDR3 DNA: TGTGCCAGCAGCGGTTTTACTGAGCAGTTCTTC; CDR3 protein: CASSGFTEQFF
clone size: NA; D gene: TRBD1; V gene: TRBV14; J gene: TRBJ2-1; CDR3 DNA: TGTGCCAGCAGCCTCCCGGGACAGGGGAGCTCCTACAATGAGCAGTTCTTC; CDR3 protein: CASSLPGQGSSYNEQFF
clone size: many; D gene: TRBD2; V gene: TRBV20-1; J gene: TRBJ2-5; CDR3 DNA: TGCAGTGCTTGGACTAGCGGGGGTGGTGAGACCCAGTACTTC; CDR3 protein: CSAWTSGGGETQYF
clone size: NA; D gene: NA; V gene: TRBV2; J gene: TRBJ1-5; CDR3 DNA: TGTGCCAGCAGTGAAGAGGCTGATAAGCCCCAGCATTTT; CDR3 protein: CASSEEADKPQHF
clone size: many; D gene: NA; V gene: TRBV7-2; J gene: TRBJ1-5; CDR3 DNA: TGTGCCAGCAGCTTTAGGTACAATCAGCCCCAGCATTTT; CDR3 protein: CASSFRYNQPQHF
clone size: many; D gene: NA; V gene: TRBV4-2; J gene: TRBJ2-3; CDR3 DNA: TGTGCCAGCAGCCAAGCCAGGGGCAGCGCAGATACGCAGTATTTT; CDR3 protein: CASSQARGSADTQYF
clone size: many; D gene: NA; V gene: TRBV5-1; J gene: TRBJ2-7; CDR3 DNA: TGTGCCAGCAGCCTCACCTACTACGAGCAGTACTTC; CDR3 protein: CASSLTYYEQYF
clone size: many; D gene: TRBD2; V gene: TRBV5-1; J gene: TRBJ2-7; CDR3 DNA: TGCGCCAGCACCGAGCGGGGGGGACCCCACGAGCAGTACTTC; CDR3 protein: CASTERGGPHEQYF
clone size: NA; D gene: NA; V gene: TRBV12-3/TRBV12-4; J gene: TRBJ2-3; CDR3 DNA: TGTGCCAGCAGTTGGGGGGACCACACAGATACGCAGTATTTT; CDR3 protein: CASSWGDHTDTQYF
clone size: NA; D gene: NA; V gene: TRBV12-3/TRBV12-4; J gene: TRBJ2-3; CDR3 DNA: TGTGCCAGCAGTCCCTGGGACATTTTGGAGGATACGCAGTATTTT; CDR3 protein: CASSPWDILEDTQYF
clone size: many; D gene: NA; V gene: TRBV12-3/TRBV12-4; J gene: TRBJ2-7; CDR3 DNA: TGTGCCAGCAGTCCGCCTGGGGCGGGGGCTTCCTACGAGCAGTACTTC; CDR3 protein: CASSPPGAGASYEQYF
clone size: many; D gene: TRBD1; V gene: TRBV18; J gene: TRBJ1-4; CDR3 DNA: TGTGCCAGCTCACCGCTACCAGGGGGTTTTAATGAAAAACTGTTTTTT; CDR3 protein: CASSPLPGGFNEKLFF
clone size: few; D gene: NA; V gene: TRBV2; J gene: TRBJ1-5; CDR3 DNA: TGTGCCAGCGAGAAGGGGTCCGATCAGCCCCAGCATTTT; CDR3 protein: CASEKGSDQPQHF
clone size: NA; D gene: NA; V gene: TRBV15; J gene: TRBJ2-3; CDR3 DNA: TGTGCCACCGCTAGAAAGACAGATACGCAGTATTTT; CDR3 protein: CATARKTDTQYF
clone size: many; D gene: TRBD2; V gene: TRBV10-3; J gene: TRBJ2-3; CDR3 DNA: TGTGCCATCAGTGCCAGTCCCTTCGCGGGGGGAAGGGCAGATACGCAGTATTTT; CDR3 protein: CAISASPFAGGRADTQYF
clone size: many; D gene: NA; V gene: TRBV6-5; J gene: TRBJ2-5; CDR3 DNA: TGTGCCAGCAGTTACCCTGGGGAGACCCAGTACTTC; CDR3 protein: CASSYPGETQYF
clone size: many; D gene: NA; V gene: TRBV7-9; J gene: TRBJ1-1; CDR3 DNA: TGTGCCACAGGTGGGGACACTGAAGCTTTCTTT; CDR3 protein: CATGGDTEAFF
clone size: many; D gene: NA; V gene: TRBV3-1; J gene: TRBJ1-5; CDR3 DNA: TGTGCCAGCAGCCAAGATCCAGTAGGTAACAATCAGCCCCAGCATTTT; CDR3 protein: CASSQDPVGNNQPQHF
clone size: NA; D gene: TRBD1; V gene: TRBV7-7; J gene: TRBJ2-5; CDR3 DNA: TGTGCTAGCAGCTTACAGGGGGCCGCAGCAGGCCAAGAGACCCAGTACTTC; CDR3 protein: CASSLQGAAAGQETQYF
clone size: NA; D gene: NA; V gene: TRBV27; J gene: TRBJ2-5; CDR3 DNA: TGTGCCAGCAGTTTTGGGGAGGGGGATGGACGAGAGACCCAGTACTTC; CDR3 protein: CASSFGEGDGRETQYF
clone size: many; D gene: NA; V gene: TRBV2; J gene: TRBJ1-6; CDR3 DNA: TGTGCCAGCAGTGAGGAGGGAGGGTCACCCCTCCACTTT; CDR3 protein: CASSEEGGSPLHF
clone size: few; D gene: TRBD2; V gene: TRBV4-1; J gene: TRBJ2-1; CDR3 DNA: TGCGCCAGCAGCCATCCCAGACTAGCGGGGGGGGGTTACAATGAGCAGTTCTTC; CDR3 protein: CASSHPRLAGGGYNEQFF
clone size: many; D gene: NA; V gene: TRBV3-1; J gene: TRBJ2-3; CDR3 DNA: TGTGCCAGCAGCCAGACAGATACGCAGTATTTT; CDR3 protein: CASSQTDTQYF
clone size: few; D gene: TRBD1; V gene: TRBV5-1; J gene: TRBJ2-2; CDR3 DNA: TGCGCCAGCAGCTTCCTAGGGACAGGTAGCGGGGAGCTGTTTTTT; CDR3 protein: CASSFLGTGSGELFF
clone size: few; D gene: NA; V gene: TRBV2; J gene: TRBJ2-1; CDR3 DNA: TGTGCCAGCAGCCGGGACACCCGCTACAATGAGCAGTTCTTC; CDR3 protein: CASSRDTRYNEQFF
clone size: many; D gene: NA; V gene: TRBV28; J gene: TRBJ2-7; CDR3 DNA: TGTGCCAGCAGTTTATGGGGCAACTACGAGCAGTACTTC; CDR3 protein: CASSLWGNYEQYF
clone size: many; D gene: NA; V gene: TRBV6-5; J gene: TRBJ2-3; CDR3 DNA: TGTGCCAGCAGTTACCCCTCCGGGTGGGGCTTAGATACGCAGTATTTT; CDR3 protein: CASSYPSGWGLDTQYF
clone size: NA; D gene: NA; V gene: TRBV18; J gene: TRBJ1-1; CDR3 DNA: TGTGCCAGCTCCCTACAGGAGACGATTCGCACTGAAGCTTTCTTT; CDR3 protein: CASSLQETIRTEAFF
clone size: once; D gene: NA; V gene: TRBV27; J gene: TRBJ2-5; CDR3 DNA: TGTGTCAGCAGAAAACGCGTGGGAGAGACCCAGTACTTC; CDR3 protein: CVSRKRVGETQYF
clone size: many; D gene: NA; V gene: TRBV29-1; J gene: TRBJ2-3; CDR3 DNA: TGCAGCGTTGGATTCTTCACAGATACGCAGTATTTT; CDR3 protein: CSVGFFTDTQYF
clone size: once; D gene: NA; V gene: TRBV9; J gene: TRBJ2-1; CDR3 DNA: TGTGCCAGCAGCTTAGCGGTGGGCAGGGGATGGAATGAGCAGTTCTTC; CDR3 protein: CASSLAVGRGWNEQFF
clone size: NA; D gene: NA; V gene: TRBV20-1; J gene: TRBJ1-2; CDR3 DNA: TGCAGTGCTAGCGATTACAGGTCTCGGGGCTACACCTTC; CDR3 protein: CSASDYRSRGYTF
clone size: many; D gene: TRBD1; V gene: TRBV15; J gene: TRBJ1-6; CDR3 DNA: TGTGCCACCAGCACGACTACGACAGGGGTGAATTCACCCCTCCACTTT; CDR3 protein: CATSTTTTGVNSPLHF
clone size: few; D gene: TRBD1; V gene: TRBV5-1; J gene: TRBJ1-5; CDR3 DNA: TGCGCCAGCAGCTTGGGGGGACAGACCGAGAATCAGCCCCAGCATTTT; CDR3 protein: CASSLGGQTENQPQHF
clone size: many; D gene: TRBD2; V gene: TRBV7-2; J gene: TRBJ2-3; CDR3 DNA: TGTGCCAGCACCCTCCCGGGACTAGTACAGTATTTT; CDR3 protein: CASTLPGLVQYF
clone size: many; D gene: NA; V gene: TRBV30; J gene: TRBJ1-1; CDR3 DNA: TGTGCCTGGAGTGTACTACAAAGCAAGACTGAAGCTTTCTTT; CDR3 protein: CAWSVLQSKTEAFF
clone size: many; D gene: NA; V gene: TRBV11-2; J gene: TRBJ2-5; CDR3 DNA: TGTGCCAGCAGCTTAACACTAGCAAAAGAGACCCAGTACTTC; CDR3 protein: CASSLTLAKETQYF
clone size: NA; D gene: TRBD1; V gene: TRBV24-1; J gene: TRBJ2-3; CDR3 DNA: TGTGCCACCAGTGATCCACAGGGGGGAGACGCCACGCAGTATTTT; CDR3 protein: CATSDPQGGDATQYF
clone size: many; D gene: NA; V gene: TRBV29-1; J gene: TRBJ2-7; CDR3 DNA: TGCAGCGCCTTGGGACGATCGGCCTACGAGCAGTACTTC; CDR3 protein: CSALGRSAYEQYF
clone size: NA; D gene: NA; V gene: TRBV20-1; J gene: TRBJ2-1; CDR3 DNA: TGCAGTGCATACAGGGTAGGGAGCTCCTACAATGAGCAGTTCTTC; CDR3 protein: CSAYRVGSSYNEQFF
clone size: few; D gene: NA; V gene: TRBV6-1; J gene: TRBJ1-6; CDR3 DNA: TGTGCCAGCAGTCAACAGGGAAACTCCTATAATTCACCCCTCCACTTT; CDR3 protein: CASSQQGNSYNSPLHF
clone size: many; D gene: NA; V gene: TRBV6-1; J gene: TRBJ2-4; CDR3 DNA: TGTGCCAGCAGTGAACCGACAGTGGGAAAAAACATTCAGTACTTC; CDR3 protein: CASSEPTVGKNIQYF
clone size: many; D gene: TRBD1; V gene: TRBV5-1; J gene: TRBJ1-3; CDR3 DNA: TGCGCCAGCAGCGGGGGACAGCAAGGAAACACCATATATTTT; CDR3 protein: CASSGGQQGNTIYF
clone size: NA; D gene: TRBD2; V gene: TRBV5-1; J gene: TRBJ2-7; CDR3 DNA: TGCGCCAGCAGCTTGCTCGGACTAGCGGGTGATGAGCAGTACTTC; CDR3 protein: CASSLLGLAGDEQYF
clone size: few; D gene: NA; V gene: TRBV10-3; J gene: TRBJ1-1; CDR3 DNA: TGTGCCATCAGTGAGCCCTCCACAGGGAACACTGAAGCTTTCTTT; CDR3 protein: CAISEPSTGNTEAFF
clone size: many; D gene: NA; V gene: TRBV5-1; J gene: TRBJ1-3; CDR3 DNA: TGCGCCAGCAGCCCCCAGGGGTCCGGAAACACCATATATTTT; CDR3 protein: CASSPQGSGNTIYF
clone size: NA; D gene: NA; V gene: TRBV11-3; J gene: TRBJ2-2; CDR3 DNA: TGTGCCAGCAGCTTAGATTCTAGTTGGACGGACGACACCGGGGAGCTGTTTTTT; CDR3 protein: CASSLDSSWTDDTGELFF